What follows describes a single T cell receptor (beta chain). Sequencing was performed with immunoSEQ multiplex PCR; in TCRdb, only in-frame clones are kept and a portion is missing. The data hold some 700,000 clones, with 70% to 90% observed a single time. These data are taken from a study of shared T cell receptors in the human thymus. V shed 4 bases, J shed 0 bases, and the junction held 17 bases outside the gene matches. The germline V gene encodes CDR1 SGHDT and CDR2 YYEEEE. This CDR3 region has 19 residues. The same data also contributed to another study, on human thymus T cells. That publication notes: Corrective heart surgery yielded resections, and these provided the thymus tissue. Repertoires from thymus and blood appeared to show biased V and J gene usage. Related studies noted strongly shared thymic repertoires across unrelated people.

V is TRBV5-6 and J is TRBJ2-3, with 7 bases aligning to TRBD1. Sequencing used thymocytes. The TCR was taken from a girl younger than two with a congenital heart defect. CDR3 sequence reads: CASSRRTTLKGASTDTQYF. DNA of the CDR3: TGTGCCAGCAGCCGAAGAACCACTCTTAAGGGGGCTAGCACAGATACGCAGTATTTT.